The clone carrying this T cell receptor beta chain was detected many times. Its specificity is not known. The record originates from a study of beta chain features in type 1 diabetes. The germline V and J ends were trimmed by 4 bases and 7 bases, with 13 bases remaining between them. CDR3 length equals 13 residues. CDR1 is MNHEY, CDR2 SVGAGI, per germline. Overall study findings and caveats: TCRB repertoires of naive, central memory and Treg cells appeared more similar among patients than among healthy donors. All four CD4+ subsets from Type 1 diabetes patients carried moderately but significantly shorter TCRB CDR3s.

Every bit of the isolated RNA underwent reverse transcription, so sequencing read expressed TCRB transcripts. Sequencing used immunoSEQ multiplex PCR; TCRdb keeps in-frame clones, though not all of them. The table shows nearly 350,000 clones, with over 7% occurring only once. Sequencing was performed on central memory CD4+ T cells from blood. The J gene is TRBJ1-2, the V gene TRBV6-5; D is possibly TRBD1 (5 bases). This receptor was identified in a young man with type 1 diabetes. CDR3 bases: TGTGCCAGCAGTTCCGGGACCCTATCTGGCTACACCTTC. Translated, it gives CASSSGTLSGYTF.